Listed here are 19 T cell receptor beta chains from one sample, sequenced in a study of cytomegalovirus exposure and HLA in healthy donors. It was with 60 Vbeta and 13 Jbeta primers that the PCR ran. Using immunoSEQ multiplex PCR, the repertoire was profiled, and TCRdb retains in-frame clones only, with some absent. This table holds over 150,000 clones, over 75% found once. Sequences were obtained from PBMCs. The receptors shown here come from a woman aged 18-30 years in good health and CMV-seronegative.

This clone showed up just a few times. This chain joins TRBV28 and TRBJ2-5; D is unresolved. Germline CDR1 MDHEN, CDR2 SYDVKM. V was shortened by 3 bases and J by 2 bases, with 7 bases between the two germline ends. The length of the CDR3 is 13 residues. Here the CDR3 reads CASSFEIQETQYF. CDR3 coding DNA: TGTGCCAGCAGTTTCGAGATACAAGAGACCCAGTACTTC.

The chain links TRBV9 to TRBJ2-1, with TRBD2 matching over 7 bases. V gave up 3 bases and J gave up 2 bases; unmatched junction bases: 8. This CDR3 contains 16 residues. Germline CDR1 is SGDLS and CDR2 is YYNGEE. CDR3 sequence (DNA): TGTGCCAGCAGCGCACGCTGGGGGACTACCTACAATGAGCAGTTCTTC. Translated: CASSARWGTTYNEQFF. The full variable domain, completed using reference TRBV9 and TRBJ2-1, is DSGVTQTPKHLITATGQRVTLRCSPRSGDLSVYWYQQSLDQGLQFLIQYYNGEERAKGNILERFSAQQFPDLHSELNLSSLELGDSALYFCASSARWGTTYNEQFFGPGTRLTVL.

CDR3 DNA: TGTGCCAGCTCACTAGACAGGGTTTCGAACACTGAAGCTTTCTTT. Amino acid sequence: CASSLDRVSNTEAFF. This chain connects TRBV18 to TRBJ1-1; 7 nucleotides line up with TRBD1. Looked up from germline, CDR1 is KGHSH and CDR2 is LQKENI. The CDR3 has 15 residues. V was pared by 4 bases and J by 1 base, with 6 bases of the junction left unmatched.

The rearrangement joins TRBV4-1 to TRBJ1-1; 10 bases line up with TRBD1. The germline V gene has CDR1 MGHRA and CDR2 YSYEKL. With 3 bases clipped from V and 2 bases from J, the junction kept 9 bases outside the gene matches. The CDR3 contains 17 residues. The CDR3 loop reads CASSHPTGGVFNTEAFF. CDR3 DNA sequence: TGCGCCAGCAGCCACCCGACAGGGGGCGTTTTTAACACTGAAGCTTTCTTT.

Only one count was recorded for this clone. CDR3 protein: CASSPREVEWEQYF. CDR3 in DNA: TGTGCCAGCAGCCCCCGGGAGGTAGAATGGGAGCAGTACTTC. The chain couples TRBV5-6 to TRBJ2-7, with 7 bases identical to TRBD2. Losses at the gene ends were 4 bases for V and 7 bases for J; bases not matched to a gene: 11. This CDR3 has 14 residues. Germline values: CDR1 SGHDT, CDR2 YYEEEE.

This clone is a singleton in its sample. This CDR3 is CSVEDLRGDWRGYEQYF. The CDR3 nucleotides read TGCAGCGTTGAAGATCTTAGAGGTGACTGGCGGGGGTACGAGCAGTACTTC. The chain is built from TRBV29-1 and TRBJ2-7; TRBD2 agrees at 7 bases. CDR1 and CDR2 from the germline V gene are SQVTM and ANQGSEA. V gave up 0 bases and J gave up 4 bases; unmatched junction bases: 15. The CDR3 runs 17 residues.

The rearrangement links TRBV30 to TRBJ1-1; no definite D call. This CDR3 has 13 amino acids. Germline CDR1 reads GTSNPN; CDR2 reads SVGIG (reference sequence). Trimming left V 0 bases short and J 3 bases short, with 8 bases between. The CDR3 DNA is TGTGCCTGGAGTGTCGAACAGTACACTGAAGCTTTCTTT. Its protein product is CAWSVEQYTEAFF.

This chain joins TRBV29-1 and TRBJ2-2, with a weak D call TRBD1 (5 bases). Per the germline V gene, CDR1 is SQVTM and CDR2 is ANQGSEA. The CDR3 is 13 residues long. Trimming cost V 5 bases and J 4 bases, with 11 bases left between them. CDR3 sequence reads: CSVLKGITGELFF. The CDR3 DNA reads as TGCAGCGTTCTGAAGGGGATCACCGGGGAGCTGTTTTTT.

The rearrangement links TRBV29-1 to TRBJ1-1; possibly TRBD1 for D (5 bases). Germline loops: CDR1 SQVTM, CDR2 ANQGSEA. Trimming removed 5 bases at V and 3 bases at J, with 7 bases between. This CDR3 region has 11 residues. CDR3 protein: CSVIGDTEAFF. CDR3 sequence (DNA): TGCAGCGTTATAGGGGACACTGAAGCTTTCTTT. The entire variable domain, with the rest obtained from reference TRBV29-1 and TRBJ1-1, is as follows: SAVISQKPSRDICQRGTSLTIQCQVDSQVTMMFWYRQQPGQSLTLIATANQGSEATYESGFVIDKFPISRPNLTFSTLTVSNMSPEDSSIYLCSVIGDTEAFFGQGTRLTVV.

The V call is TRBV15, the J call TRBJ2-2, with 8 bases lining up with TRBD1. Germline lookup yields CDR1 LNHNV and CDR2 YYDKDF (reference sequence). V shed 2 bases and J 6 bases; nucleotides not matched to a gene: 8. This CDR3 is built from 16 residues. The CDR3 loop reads CATSRRQGAAAGELFF. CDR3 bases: TGTGCCACCAGCAGAAGGCAGGGGGCAGCGGCCGGGGAGCTGTTTTTT.

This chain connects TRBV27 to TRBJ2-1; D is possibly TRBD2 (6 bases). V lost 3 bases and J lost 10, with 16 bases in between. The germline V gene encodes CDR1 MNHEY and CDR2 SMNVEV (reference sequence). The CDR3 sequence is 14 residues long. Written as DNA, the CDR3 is TGTGCCAGCAGTTTTTGGCGCGGGACCCCGGAGCAGTTCTTC. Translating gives CASSFWRGTPEQFF.

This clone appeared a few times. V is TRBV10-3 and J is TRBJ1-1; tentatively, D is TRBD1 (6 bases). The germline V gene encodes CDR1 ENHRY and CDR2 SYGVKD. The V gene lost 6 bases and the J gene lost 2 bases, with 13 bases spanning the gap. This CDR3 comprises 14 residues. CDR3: CAIREQGVNTEAFF. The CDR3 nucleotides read TGTGCCATCAGGGAACAGGGCGTAAACACTGAAGCTTTCTTT.

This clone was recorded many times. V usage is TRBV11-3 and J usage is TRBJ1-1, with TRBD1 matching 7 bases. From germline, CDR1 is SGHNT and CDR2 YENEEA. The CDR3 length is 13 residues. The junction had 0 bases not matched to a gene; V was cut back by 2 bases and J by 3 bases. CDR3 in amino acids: CASSLQGDTEAFF. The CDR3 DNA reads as TGTGCCAGCAGCTTACAGGGGGACACTGAAGCTTTCTTT.

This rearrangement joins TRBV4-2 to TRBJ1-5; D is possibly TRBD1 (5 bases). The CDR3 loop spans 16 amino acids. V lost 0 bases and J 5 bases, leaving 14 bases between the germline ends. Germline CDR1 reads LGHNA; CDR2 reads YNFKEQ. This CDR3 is CASSQDPQGVDQPQHF. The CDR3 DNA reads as TGTGCCAGCAGCCAAGATCCCCAGGGTGTGGATCAGCCCCAGCATTTT.

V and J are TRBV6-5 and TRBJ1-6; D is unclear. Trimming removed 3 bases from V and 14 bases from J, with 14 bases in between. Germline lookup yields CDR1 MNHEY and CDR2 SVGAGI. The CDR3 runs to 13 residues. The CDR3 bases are TGTGCCAGCAGTTATGAGACCACTAGAACCCTCCACTTT. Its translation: CASSYETTRTLHF.

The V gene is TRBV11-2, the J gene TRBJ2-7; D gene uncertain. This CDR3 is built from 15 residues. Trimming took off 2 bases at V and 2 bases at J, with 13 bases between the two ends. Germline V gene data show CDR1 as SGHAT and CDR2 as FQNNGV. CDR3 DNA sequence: TGTGCCAGCAGCTTATCGCGCTACCCTGCCTACGAGCAGTACTTC. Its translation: CASSLSRYPAYEQYF.

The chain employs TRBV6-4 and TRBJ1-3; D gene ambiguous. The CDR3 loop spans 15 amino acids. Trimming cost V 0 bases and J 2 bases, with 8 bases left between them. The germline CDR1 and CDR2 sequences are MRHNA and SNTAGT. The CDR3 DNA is TGTGCCAGCAGTGACTCTTACAGTACTGGAAACACCATATATTTT. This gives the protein CASSDSYSTGNTIYF.

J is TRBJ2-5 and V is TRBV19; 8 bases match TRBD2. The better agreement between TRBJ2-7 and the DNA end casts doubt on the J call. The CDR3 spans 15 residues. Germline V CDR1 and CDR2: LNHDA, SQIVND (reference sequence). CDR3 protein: CASSTPAGGLDEQYF. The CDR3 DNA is TGTGCCAGTAGTACCCCCGCGGGGGGCCTGGACGAGCAGTACTTC.

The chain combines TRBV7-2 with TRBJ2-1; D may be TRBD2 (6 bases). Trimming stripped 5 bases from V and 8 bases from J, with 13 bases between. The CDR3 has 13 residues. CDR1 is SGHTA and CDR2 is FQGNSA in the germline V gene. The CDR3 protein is CASSAGTLDEQFF. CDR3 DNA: TGTGCCAGCAGCGCTGGGACTCTCGATGAGCAGTTCTTC.